This T cell receptor (beta chain) was obtained from a study of Tregs in tolerant kidney transplant recipients. Regarding the study as a whole: The small number of patients limits these findings pending further validation.

Trimming cost V 8 bases and J 0 bases, with 17 bases left between them. The germline V gene has CDR1 SGDLS and CDR2 YYNGEE. The CDR3 spans 16 residues. Regarding this clone: As yet, its antigen is unknown.

Repertoires were generated with immunoSEQ multiplex PCR, while TCRdb's copy carries only in-frame clones and drops some. The table has 80,000 to 90,000 clones, 90% to 95% seen once. CD4+CD25+CD127- Tregs, CD4+CD25- non-Tregs, CD4 and CD8 cells were sorted. This chain connects TRBV9 to TRBJ2-2, with TRBD1 as a possible D gene (6 bases). The source material was CD8+ T cells from blood. This clonotype was obtained from a human donor in good health. CDR3 residues: CASTPTDSPNTGELFF. CDR3 bases: TGTGCCAGTACTCCTACGGACAGCCCGAACACCGGGGAGCTGTTTTTT.